This T cell receptor beta chain was identified during a study of T-cell reconstitution after alpha-beta-depleted transplantation in children. As it was prepared, the TCRbeta library received unique molecular identifiers. In TCRdb, the PCR reads were re-called with MiXCR into one record per CDR3 protein. The sample lists 600,000 to 700,000 distinct CDR3 sequences; roughly 17% were seen once. This clonotype was recorded many times. Germline values: CDR1 SGDLS, CDR2 YYNGEE. V lost 0 bases to trimming and J lost 7 bases, with 11 bases between them. The CDR3 consists of 13 residues. This sequence joins TRBV9 and TRBJ2-7; D is unclear. The sample consisted of PBMCs from the stem cell graft donor, taken from the stem cell graft. This TCR derives from a human donor who donated a stem cell graft to a child with acute myeloid leukemia. CDR3 in DNA: TGTGCCAGCAGCGTAGGCGACTTCTTGGAGCAGTACTTC. It encodes CASSVGDFLEQYF.